Shown below are 32 T cell receptor beta chains from a single sample sequenced in a study of shared clonotypes between healthy human individuals. Profiled with immunoSEQ multiplex PCR; TCRdb holds only in-frame clones, not every one. Altogether 450,000 to 500,000 clones are present, more than 65% being singletons, with the ten largest covering roughly 13%. Material: PBMCs. The receptors here all came from a woman aged 40 to 49 in good health. Some clones in this sample may be carry-over from other donors' samples.

About this clone itself: One base away lies a much larger clone, so this may be a sequencing read error. The chain is built from TRBV11-2 and TRBJ1-1; 7 nucleotides match TRBD1. In germline, CDR1 is SGHAT, CDR2 FQNNGV. This CDR3 is built from 14 residues. Unmatched junction bases numbered 11, after V lost 5 bases and J lost 8 bases. For the CDR3, the DNA is TGTGCCAGCAGCGCCGGGACAGCTAACGCCGAAGCTTTCTTT. This translates into CASSAGTANAEAFF.

In its sample, this clone was seen many times. The V and J genes are TRBV7-2 and TRBJ2-3, with 9 bases aligning to TRBD2. CDR1 is SGHTA and CDR2 is FQGNSA in the germline V gene. The CDR3 runs 16 residues. V lost 1 base and J lost 4; bases outside the gene matches: 6. This chain's CDR3 is CASSLGGGRVPDTQYF. Here the CDR3 DNA reads TGTGCCAGCAGCTTAGGGGGCGGGAGGGTCCCAGATACGCAGTATTTT.

Comment on this clone: It differs at one base from a far larger clone, so likely a read error. This specimen includes other DNA sequences encoding the same CDR3. The rearrangement uses TRBV5-6 and TRBJ2-7; TRBD1 aligns across 8 bases. The V segment lost 3 bases and the J segment 8 bases; nucleotides outside the gene matches: 13. Germline lookup yields CDR1 SGHDT and CDR2 YYEEEE. The CDR3 runs 15 residues. The DNA for the CDR3 is TGTGCCAGCAGCTCAAAAAGGACAGGGAGCCGCAAGCAGTACTTC. It is translated as CASSSKRTGSRKQYF.

This clone has just a few counts. It differs at one base from a far larger clone, so likely a read error. Other DNA sequences in the same sample also yield this CDR3. The V gene is TRBV11-2, the J gene TRBJ1-1, with D tentatively TRBD1 (5 bases). The CDR3 has 13 amino acids. V shed 11 bases and J shed 2 bases, with 15 bases lying between them. The germline gives CDR1 SGHAT, CDR2 FQNNGV. CDR3 DNA sequence: TGTGCCTGCGGGGAGCAGGGTAACACTGAAGCTTTCTTT. It yields the protein CACGEQGNTEAFF. The entire variable domain, with the rest obtained from reference TRBV11-2 and TRBJ1-1, is as follows: EAGVAQSPRYKIIEKRQSVAFWCNPISGHATLYWYQQILGQGPKLLIQFQNNGVVDDSQLPKDRFSAERLKGVDSTLKIQPAKLEDSAVYLCACGEQGNTEAFFGQGTRLTVV.

The chain links TRBV7-9 to TRBJ1-5, with D perhaps TRBD1 (5 bases). V shed 4 bases and J shed 1 base, with 11 bases lying between them. Looked up from germline, CDR1 is SEHNR and CDR2 is FQNEAQ (reference sequence). The CDR3 has 15 residues. CDR3 sequence reads: CASSSYGDSNQPQHF. The CDR3 nucleotides read TGTGCCAGCAGCTCCTACGGGGACAGCAATCAGCCCCAGCATTTT.

The CDR3 region is CASSLESVIANVLTF. CDR3 nucleotide sequence: TGTGCCAGCAGCTTGGAGTCCGTTATAGCCAACGTCCTGACTTTC. This chain links TRBV5-4 with TRBJ2-6; D remains unclear. V lost 0 bases, J lost 7 bases, and 11 bases lay in between. The germline V gene has CDR1 SGHNT and CDR2 YYREEE (reference sequence). This CDR3 comprises 15 residues.

The sample holds a few counts of this clone. A far larger clone differs by one base, so this is likely a read error. The V call is TRBV5-1, the J call TRBJ2-5; D is undetermined. The germline gives CDR1 SGHRS, CDR2 YFSETQ. CDR3 size: 13 residues. The CDR3 region has the DNA TGCACCAGCAGTCGAACCGAACGGGAGACCCAGTACTTC. It yields the protein CTSSRTERETQYF.

The V and J genes are TRBV11-3 and TRBJ2-1; unclear D gene. Between the trimmed V and J ends, which lost 1 base and 5 bases, there was a span of 12 bases. The germline gives CDR1 SGHNT, CDR2 YENEEA. This CDR3 has 15 residues. In DNA, the CDR3 is TGTGCCAGCAGCTTAGGGGCGGAATACCACAATGAGCAGTTCTTC. Translated, it gives CASSLGAEYHNEQFF.

About this clone: A single base is all that separates this from a far larger clone, so a read error is likely. Distinct nucleotide sequences in the sample also encode this CDR3. The gene calls are TRBV19 and TRBJ1-1; maybe TRBD1 (5 bases). CDR3 length: 13 amino acids. The germline V gene encodes CDR1 LNHDA and CDR2 SQIVND (reference sequence). The chain's CDR3 is CASSSGLNTEAFF. As DNA, the CDR3 is TGTGCCAGTAGTTCAGGGCTCAACACTGAGGCTTTCTTT.

The chain is built from TRBV10-3 and TRBJ2-2, with D maybe TRBD2 (6 bases). This CDR3 is 14 amino acids long. V lost 7 bases to trimming and J lost 0 bases, with 9 bases between them. CDR1 and CDR2 from the germline V gene are ENHRY and SYGVKD. The CDR3 loop is CAIKGLSNTGELFF. The CDR3 DNA reads as TGTGCCATCAAGGGACTCTCGAACACCGGGGAGCTGTTTTTT.

The chain is built from TRBV6-5 and TRBJ2-1; D is unclear. V lost 2 bases to trimming and J lost 6 bases, with 11 bases between them. Germline loops: CDR1 MNHEY, CDR2 SVGAGI. The CDR3 runs to 14 residues. The CDR3 reads CASSYKDRSNEQFF. CDR3 nucleotide sequence: TGTGCCAGCAGTTACAAGGATAGAAGCAATGAGCAGTTCTTC.

This clone was picked up one time. Different DNA sequences within this sample yield the same CDR3. The chain has TRBV19 and TRBJ1-3, with D unresolved. This CDR3 comprises 14 residues. Per germline, CDR1 LNHDA and CDR2 SQIVND (reference sequence). The V end was cut by 3 bases, the J end by 1 base, with 7 bases between. The DNA for the CDR3 is TGTGCCAGTAGTATTTCGGATTCTGGAAACACCATATATTTT. Translation: CASSISDSGNTIYF.

Turning to this clone: It differs at one base from a far larger clone, so likely a read error. Different DNA sequences within this sample yield the same CDR3. V is TRBV28 and J is TRBJ2-7, with TRBD2 as a possible D gene (5 bases). Germline V gene data show CDR1 as MDHEN and CDR2 as SYDVKM. CDR3 length: 14 amino acids. CDR3 DNA sequence: TGTGCCAGCACCGACGGGATCTCCTCCTACGAACAGTACTTC. Its translation is CASTDGISSYEQYF.

This chain joins TRBV7-6 and TRBJ2-2; 7 bases are a match to TRBD1. Germline assignment: CDR1 SGHVS and CDR2 FNYEAQ. The CDR3 totals 16 residues. V shed 5 bases and J 4 bases; nucleotides not matched to a gene: 10. The CDR3 DNA reads TGTGCCAGCAGCCCAGGGACAGCGGTGGGCACCGGGGAGCTGTTTTTT. It specifies CASSPGTAVGTGELFF.

This clone was counted a few times. The chain is built from TRBV19 and TRBJ2-6, with D possibly TRBD1 on 5 matching bases. Germline CDR1 and CDR2: LNHDA and SQIVND (reference sequence). V dropped 2 bases and J dropped 5 bases, with 16 bases sitting between them. This CDR3 contains 17 residues. The CDR3 sequence is CASSIIWTQSRANVLTF. DNA for the CDR3: TGTGCCAGTAGTATAATATGGACACAAAGTCGGGCCAACGTCCTGACTTTC.

In its sample, this clone was seen a few times. This sequence joins TRBV6-4 and TRBJ1-1; the match to TRBD1 covers 7 bases. Germline trimming cut 3 bases from V and 5 bases from J; bases unmatched to any gene: 3. The germline V gene encodes CDR1 MRHNA and CDR2 SNTAGT. This CDR3 has 13 residues. CDR3 in amino acids: CASSEKGQTEAFF. Written as DNA, the CDR3 is TGTGCCAGCAGTGAAAAGGGACAGACTGAAGCTTTCTTT.

This chain links TRBV7-8 with TRBJ1-1; D not certain. CDR3 size: 13 residues. With 0 bases removed from V and 1 base from J, the gap between germline ends came to 3 bases. CDR1 and CDR2 (germline): SGHVS, FQNEAQ. CDR3 in DNA: TGTGCCAGCAGCTTAGCCCGGAACACTGAAGCTTTCTTT. Translated, it gives CASSLARNTEAFF. Full variable domain (outside the CDR3, taken from reference TRBV7-8 and TRBJ1-1): GAGVSQSPRYKVAKRGQDVALRCDPISGHVSLFWYQQALGQGPEFLTYFQNEAQLDKSGLPSDRFFAERPEGSVSTLKIQRTQQEDSAVYLCASSLARNTEAFFGQGTRLTVV.

The rearrangement joins TRBV27 to TRBJ2-1, with D possibly matching TRBD2 (5 bases). This CDR3 contains 17 residues. Trimming removed 0 bases at V and 2 bases at J, with 14 bases between. Germline V lookup: CDR1 MNHEY, CDR2 SMNVEV (reference sequence). CDR3 in amino acids: CASSLSPQEVPYNEQFF. The CDR3 bases are TGTGCCAGCAGTTTATCCCCCCAGGAGGTACCCTACAATGAGCAGTTCTTC.

In regard to this clone: This probably arose from a read error, given a far larger clone one base away. The CDR3 does not end in the conserved phenylalanine or tryptophan, so this is likely a read error. The gene calls are TRBV7-2 and TRBJ2-2; the match to TRBD1 covers 7 bases. V shed 3 bases, J shed 4 bases, and the junction held 2 bases outside the gene matches. The germline V gene encodes CDR1 SGHTA and CDR2 FQGNSA. The CDR3 sequence is 14 residues long. DNA for the CDR3: TGTGCCAGCAGCTTTAACAGGGGCACCGGGGAGCTGTTTCTT. Encoded protein: CASSFNRGTGELFL.

This chain joins TRBV30 and TRBJ1-2, with no clear D. The length of the CDR3 is 11 residues. The germline V and J ends were trimmed by 2 bases and 8 bases, with 9 bases remaining between them. Per the germline V gene, CDR1 is GTSNPN and CDR2 is SVGIG (reference sequence). The CDR3 DNA reads as TGTGCCTGGAGTTCACGTTTAGGCTACACCTTC. Encoded protein: CAWSSRLGYTF.

The rearrangement uses TRBV28 and TRBJ2-3; 8 positions match TRBD2. Losses at the gene ends were 5 bases for V and 9 bases for J; bases not matched to a gene: 13. CDR1 MDHEN and CDR2 SYDVKM come from the germline V gene. This CDR3 has 15 amino acids. For the CDR3, the DNA is TGTGCCAGCAGTCCCGGAGCGGGAGTAGTGGGAACGCAGTATTTT. It encodes CASSPGAGVVGTQYF.

This clone has more than one count but fewer than ten. J is TRBJ2-2 and V is TRBV7-8, with D perhaps assigned TRBD1 or TRBD2 (5 bases each). Germline CDR1 is SGHVS and CDR2 is FQNEAQ. V was clipped by 1 base and J by 6 bases, with 18 bases between them. The CDR3 has 17 amino acids. DNA of the CDR3: TGTGCCAGCAGCTTAGATGGGAGCAGGGCACTACCCGGGGAGCTGTTTTTT. Translating it yields CASSLDGSRALPGELFF.

The genes are TRBV29-1 and TRBJ2-5; 7 positions match TRBD2. CDR1 is SQVTM and CDR2 is ANQGSEA in the germline V gene. This CDR3 spans 15 amino acids. V dropped 7 bases and J dropped 2; count of bases not matched to a gene: 13. This chain's CDR3 is CSAPSGRGKQETQYF. CDR3 in DNA: TGCAGCGCCCCCTCGGGGCGGGGGAAACAAGAGACCCAGTACTTC.

V usage is TRBV19 and J usage is TRBJ1-2, with a tentative D call TRBD1 (6 bases). V was shortened by 7 bases and J by 5 bases, with 14 bases between the two germline ends. Germline loops: CDR1 LNHDA, CDR2 SQIVND (reference sequence). The CDR3 runs to 13 residues. CDR3 sequence (DNA): TGTGCCAGTACCCTTGCTGGACAGTATGGCTACACCTTC. Amino acid sequence: CASTLAGQYGYTF.

The chain is built from TRBV7-9 and TRBJ1-4, with 8 bases matching TRBD1. This CDR3 has 14 amino acids. Germline V CDR1 and CDR2: SEHNR, FQNEAQ (reference sequence). J lost 5 bases, V lost 6 bases, and 5 bases had no gene match. The CDR3, as DNA: TGTGCCAGCAGTTTACAGGGGGTAAATGAAAAACTGTTTTTT. This codes for CASSLQGVNEKLFF.

Worth noting for this clone: This likely came from a read error, as a far larger clone is one base away. This same CDR3 is encoded by further DNA sequences in the sample. The rearrangement uses TRBV5-8 and TRBJ1-4, with 7 bases identical to TRBD1. CDR3 size: 14 residues. Germline V gene sequence: CDR1 SGHTS, CDR2 YDEGEE. In nucleotides, the CDR3 is TGTGCCAGCAGCTTGGACAGGGGTGGCGAAAAACTGTTCTTT. Translated: CASSLDRGGEKLFF.

The chain has TRBV10-3 and TRBJ2-1; 7 bases are shared with TRBD2. The germline gives CDR1 ENHRY, CDR2 SYGVKD. After removal of 3 bases from V and 0 bases from J, the junction contained 5 bases not matched to a gene. This CDR3 contains 16 residues. The CDR3 loop reads CAISDGLADSYNEQFF. CDR3 nucleotide sequence: TGTGCCATCAGTGATGGGCTAGCGGACTCCTACAATGAGCAGTTCTTC.

The genes are TRBV28 and TRBJ1-1, with D possibly being TRBD1 (6 bases). CDR1 and CDR2 from the germline V gene are MDHEN and SYDVKM. Trimming removed 3 bases at V and 1 base at J, with 15 bases between. CDR3 length equals 16 residues. The CDR3 nucleotides read TGTGCCAGCAGTTTTTTCAGGGGTAGTGGGAACACTGAAGCTTTCTTT. Translated, it gives CASSFFRGSGNTEAFF. The full variable domain, in which reference TRBV28 and TRBJ1-1 provide the parts outside the CDR3, is DVKVTQSSRYLVKRTGEKVFLECVQDMDHENMFWYRQDPGLGLRLIYFSYDVKMKEKGDIPEGYSVSREKKERFSLILESASTNQTSMYLCASSFFRGSGNTEAFFGQGTRLTVV.

About this clone: Possible read error: a much larger clone is one base away. The genes are TRBV9 and TRBJ1-5; no reliable D call. This CDR3 region has 13 residues. V lost 3 bases and J 2 bases, leaving 6 bases between the germline ends. CDR1 SGDLS and CDR2 YYNGEE come from the germline V gene. The DNA for the CDR3 is TGTGCCAGCAGCGCGGACGGCAATCAGCCCCAGCATTTT. Residues: CASSADGNQPQHF.

This clone was seen a single time. This CDR3 reads CSVDHVGPGVAFF. Here the CDR3 DNA reads TGCAGCGTTGATCACGTGGGCCCCGGGGTGGCTTTCTTT. This sequence joins TRBV29-1 and TRBJ1-1; D gene unclear. The V gene's germline CDR1 is SQVTM and CDR2 ANQGSEA. This CDR3 spans 13 amino acids. V lost 3 bases, J lost 11 bases, and 19 bases lay in between.

This clone was seen just once. The chain recombines TRBV5-4 with TRBJ1-2; a weak D match, TRBD1 (6 bases). V was pared by 3 bases and J by 0 bases, with 9 bases between. This CDR3 spans 14 amino acids. Germline lookup yields CDR1 SGHNT and CDR2 YYREEE (reference sequence). The CDR3 loop is CASSWTASNYGYTF. Here the CDR3 DNA reads TGTGCCAGCAGCTGGACAGCTTCTAACTATGGCTACACCTTC.

J is TRBJ2-7 and V is TRBV6-1; 7 nucleotides match TRBD2. V shed 5 bases, J shed 5 bases, and the junction held 12 bases outside the gene matches. Germline assignment: CDR1 MNHNS and CDR2 SASEGT. This CDR3 region has 15 residues. The CDR3 nucleotides are TGTGCCAGCAGTCCTCGAAGTAGCGGGTACGACGAGCAGTACTTC. Translating it yields CASSPRSSGYDEQYF.